The following is a T cell receptor beta chain sequence with its context. Antigen specificity is unknown. This specimen comes from a study of OX40 agonist ivuxolimab in advanced cancers. Across the study: Ivuxolimab is a fully human IgG2 antibody that activates OX40 (CD134).

Study conclusions and caveats: Partial responders treated at 0.1-3.0 mg/kg exhibited clonal expansion among the lowest measured. Dosing at 0.1 to 3.0 mg/kg was accompanied by clonal expansion of CD4+ and CD8+ blood T cells by week 6.

Sampling of blood occurred at baseline, cycle 4 day 1, and cycle 7 day 1. Per germline, CDR1 SGHVS and CDR2 FQNEAQ. The CDR3 totals 13 residues. V was clipped by 5 bases and J by 5 bases, with 10 bases between them. Only in-frame clones appear in the TCRdb table, and some are missing; sequencing was by immunoSEQ multiplex PCR. The sample holds about 12,000 clones, around four fifths seen once. This receptor was taken from an adult with an advanced solid tumor such as melanoma, head and neck, liver or kidney cancer. The chain has TRBV7-8 and TRBJ2-1, with no clear D. The sample here was CD4+ or CD8+ T cells sorted from blood, taken in a trial of the OX40 agonist ivuxolimab. This CDR3 reads CASSPAKHNEQFF. CDR3 nucleotide sequence: TGTGCCAGCAGCCCCGCCAAGCACAATGAGCAGTTCTTC.